These 26 T cell receptor beta chains share one sample of origin, sequenced in a study of blood T cell repertoires in COVID-19. The protocol was immunoSEQ multiplex PCR, while the TCRdb copy is restricted to in-frame clones and leaves out a portion. This sample has some 57,000 clones, with roughly nine tenths found just once. Sequenced: peripheral blood. The receptors derive from a man aged 55 to 70 with acute or convalescent COVID-19.

The chain combines TRBV2 with TRBJ1-1; maybe TRBD1 (5 bases). The CDR3 consists of 17 residues. CDR1 and CDR2 from the germline V gene are SNHLY and FYNNEI. The V end was cut by 6 bases, the J end by 4 bases, with 24 bases between. The CDR3 region is CASSERVLREEATEAFF. The CDR3 nucleotides are TGTGCCAGCAGCGAACGAGTGCTCAGGGAGGAAGCCACTGAAGCTTTCTTT.

This clone occurred once. The chain links TRBV5-6 to TRBJ1-4; a weak D match, TRBD1 (6 bases). Germline V gene sequence: CDR1 SGHDT, CDR2 YYEEEE. Trimming removed 2 bases from V and 6 bases from J, with 11 bases in between. There are 14 residues in the CDR3. The CDR3 coding sequence is TGTGCCAGCAGCTTTGGGGGGGCGGATGAAAAACTGTTTTTT. The encoded protein is CASSFGGADEKLFF.

This clone was detected only a few times. The chain carries TRBV6-6 and TRBJ1-6; D remains ambiguous. V shed 2 bases and J shed 5 bases, with 7 bases lying between them. The CDR3 runs to 14 residues. Per the germline V gene, CDR1 is MNHNY and CDR2 is SVGAGI (reference sequence). The CDR3 region has the DNA TGTGCCAGCAGTTACGACACGGATAATTCACCCCTCCACTTT. This translates into CASSYDTDNSPLHF.

The J gene is TRBJ1-6, the V gene TRBV2, with TRBD1 matching over 8 bases. The CDR3 runs 15 residues. J was trimmed by 10 bases and V by 2 bases; bases with no gene match: 7. From germline, CDR1 is SNHLY and CDR2 FYNNEI. The CDR3 nucleotides read TGTGCCAGCAGTGAATCACAGGGGGGTAGGTCACCCCTCCACTTT. Its protein is CASSESQGGRSPLHF.

As regards this clone: Other nucleotide sequences from this sample produce the same CDR3. This chain uses TRBV6-6 with TRBJ1-1; D uncertain. Trimming shortened V by 2 bases and J by 7 bases, and 8 bases separated the two germline ends. CDR3 length equals 12 residues. The germline CDR1 and CDR2 sequences are MNHNY and SVGAGI (reference sequence). The CDR3 is CASSYGGSEAFF. Here the CDR3 DNA reads TGTGCCAGCAGTTACGGAGGGAGTGAAGCTTTCTTT.

V is TRBV7-2 and J is TRBJ2-7, with 9 positions matching TRBD2. V dropped 1 base and J dropped 4; count of bases not matched to a gene: 2. This CDR3 comprises 14 residues. Germline V CDR1 and CDR2: SGHTA, FQGNSA. The CDR3: CASSLGSGGYEQYF. As DNA, the CDR3 is TGTGCCAGCAGCTTAGGTAGCGGGGGTTACGAGCAGTACTTC. Full variable domain (rest looked up from reference TRBV7-2 and TRBJ2-7): GAGVSQSPSNKVTEKGKDVELRCDPISGHTALYWYRQSLGQGLEFLIYFQGNSAPDKSGLPSDRFSAERTGGSVSTLTIQRTQQEDSAVYLCASSLGSGGYEQYFGPGTRLTVT.

The V gene is TRBV5-1, the J gene TRBJ2-3, with D tentatively TRBD1 (5 bases). The CDR3 covers 18 residues. Looked up from germline, CDR1 is SGHRS and CDR2 is YFSETQ. V was trimmed by 0 bases and J by 2 bases, leaving 19 bases between them. The CDR3 DNA sequence: TGCGCCAGCAGCTTGGAGGCAGGGAACATACTTACCACAGATACGCAGTATTTT. Translated: CASSLEAGNILTTDTQYF.

This clone is a singleton in its sample. V gene TRBV2 combines with J gene TRBJ1-3; the D gene is possibly TRBD1 (6 bases). Germline V CDR1 and CDR2: SNHLY, FYNNEI. V was pared by 2 bases and J by 0 bases, with 8 bases between. The CDR3 is made up of 15 amino acids. CDR3 in DNA: TGTGCCAGCAGTGAACAGGGGTACTCTGGAAACACCATATATTTT. It yields the protein CASSEQGYSGNTIYF. Looking up the rest from reference TRBV2 and TRBJ1-3 gives the full variable domain: EPEVTQTPSHQVTQMGQEVILRCVPISNHLYFYWYRQILGQKVEFLVSFYNNEISEKSEIFDDQFSVERPDGSNFTLKIRSTKLEDSAMYFCASSEQGYSGNTIYFGEGSWLTVV.

This clone came up once. The V and J genes are TRBV5-1 and TRBJ2-5, with 10 nucleotides matching TRBD2. The germline V gene has CDR1 SGHRS and CDR2 YFSETQ. There are 13 residues in the CDR3. Trimming removed 4 bases from V and 5 bases from J; junction bases left unmatched: 2. As DNA, the CDR3 is TGCGCCAGCAGCAATAGCGGGGGGGAGACCCAGTACTTC. The encoded protein is CASSNSGGETQYF.

The chain carries TRBV29-1 and TRBJ1-4, with D possibly being TRBD1 (6 bases). Germline values: CDR1 SQVTM, CDR2 ANQGSEA. V was shortened by 7 bases and J by 6 bases, with 12 bases between the two germline ends. The length of the CDR3 is 12 residues. CDR3 nucleotide sequence: TGCAGCGGATCACAGGGCGATGAAAAACTGTTTTTT. Translated, it gives CSGSQGDEKLFF. The full variable domain, its missing parts supplied by reference TRBV29-1 and TRBJ1-4, is SAVISQKPSRDICQRGTSLTIQCQVDSQVTMMFWYRQQPGQSLTLIATANQGSEATYESGFVIDKFPISRPNLTFSTLTVSNMSPEDSSIYLCSGSQGDEKLFFGSGTQLSVL.

The rearrangement uses TRBV15 and TRBJ1-2; 8 nucleotides agree with TRBD1. The CDR3 covers 14 residues. V shed 4 bases and J 5 bases; nucleotides not matched to a gene: 6. Germline CDR1 reads LNHNV; CDR2 reads YYDKDF (reference sequence). CDR3 region: CATSIGQGSYGYTF. The CDR3 DNA is TGTGCCACCAGCATCGGACAGGGAAGTTATGGCTACACCTTC.

CDR3 sequence: CASRPTGTGGWDGYTF. The CDR3 DNA follows: TGTGCCAGCAGGCCTACCGGGACAGGGGGGTGGGATGGCTACACCTTC. The chain employs TRBV11-2 and TRBJ1-2; 11 bases match TRBD1. Trimming at V came to 6 bases and at J to 6 bases, leaving 12 bases not matched to a gene. Germline V gene sequence: CDR1 SGHAT, CDR2 FQNNGV. The CDR3 extends over 16 amino acids.

The V call is TRBV6-5, the J call TRBJ1-1; unclear D gene. With 6 bases removed from V and 1 base from J, the gap between germline ends came to 12 bases. Germline-derived CDR1 and CDR2 are MNHEY and SVGAGI. The CDR3 contains 14 residues. CDR3 nucleotide sequence: TGTGCCAGCAGATTAGAGGGAGGGAACACTGAAGCTTTCTTT. This sequence encodes CASRLEGGNTEAFF.

This chain connects TRBV27 to TRBJ2-7; 9 bases align to TRBD2. The CDR3 is 15 residues long. The junction had 5 bases not matched to a gene; V was cut back by 2 bases and J by 3 bases. The germline gives CDR1 MNHEY, CDR2 SMNVEV (reference sequence). CDR3 amino acids: CASSLSSGGNYEQYF. Here the CDR3 DNA reads TGTGCCAGCAGTTTAAGTAGCGGGGGAAACTACGAGCAGTACTTC.

This chain uses TRBV27 with TRBJ2-7, with 9 bases fitting TRBD1. Losses at the gene ends were 6 bases for V and 1 base for J; bases not matched to a gene: 10. The CDR3 has 16 amino acids. Per germline, CDR1 MNHEY and CDR2 SMNVEV (reference sequence). CDR3 nucleotides: TGTGCCAGCAGCACTATCCCGACAGGGGGATCCTACGAGCAGTACTTC. It translates to CASSTIPTGGSYEQYF.

This rearrangement joins TRBV7-8 to TRBJ2-3; no reliable D call. This CDR3 contains 14 residues. V lost 5 bases and J 3 bases, leaving 12 bases between the germline ends. CDR1 is SGHVS, CDR2 FQNEAQ, per germline. CDR3 amino acids: CASSITRQTDTQYF. The CDR3 DNA reads as TGTGCCAGCAGCATTACTCGACAAACAGATACGCAGTATTTT.

V usage is TRBV5-1 and J usage is TRBJ2-7; 11 nucleotides match TRBD2. Germline CDR1 SGHRS, CDR2 YFSETQ. CDR3 length: 14 residues. V shed 9 bases and J 1 base; nucleotides not matched to a gene: 6. The DNA of the CDR3 is TGCGCCACTTCGACTAGCGGGGCATCCTACGAGCAGTACTTC. It encodes CATSTSGASYEQYF. The full variable domain, in which reference TRBV5-1 and TRBJ2-7 provide the parts outside the CDR3, is KAGVTQTPRYLIKTRGQQVTLSCSPISGHRSVSWYQQTPGQGLQFLFEYFSETQRNKGNFPGRFSGRQFSNSRSEMNVSTLELGDSALYLCATSTSGASYEQYFGPGTRLTVT.

The genes are TRBV9 and TRBJ2-3, with D perhaps matching TRBD1 (5 bases). The CDR3 runs 16 residues. Germline V gene lookup returns CDR1 SGDLS and CDR2 YYNGEE. Trimming took 0 bases from V and 1 from J, leaving 12 bases between them. The CDR3: CASSVATTGGTDTQYF. CDR3 DNA sequence: TGTGCCAGCAGCGTAGCTACTACAGGCGGCACAGATACGCAGTATTTT.

V is TRBV28 and J is TRBJ1-2, with D perhaps matching TRBD1 (5 bases). The CDR3 spans 13 residues. V was trimmed by 6 bases and J by 3 bases, leaving 11 bases between them. Germline V gives CDR1 MDHEN, CDR2 SYDVKM. DNA for the CDR3: TGTGCCAGCAGCCCACCGGGGGACTATGGCTACACCTTC. Encoded protein: CASSPPGDYGYTF.

This clone was recorded only once. V usage is TRBV30 and J usage is TRBJ2-7, with TRBD2 matching over 14 bases. The germline V gene encodes CDR1 GTSNPN and CDR2 SVGIG (reference sequence). The CDR3 spans 17 residues. Trimming removed 0 bases from V and 5 bases from J; junction bases left unmatched: 9. CDR3 in DNA: TGTGCCTGGAGTGTACCGGGAGGACTAGCGGGGGGCAACGAGCAGTACTTC. Encoded protein: CAWSVPGGLAGGNEQYF.

The chain has TRBV7-2 and TRBJ1-3, with TRBD1 matching 8 bases. The CDR3 contains 16 residues. V gave up 5 bases and J gave up 4 bases; unmatched junction bases: 10. The germline CDR1 and CDR2 sequences are SGHTA and FQGNSA. The CDR3 sequence is CASSDRGNIEGNTIYF. The CDR3, as DNA: TGTGCCAGCAGCGACAGGGGAAATATCGAGGGAAACACCATATATTTT.

V gene TRBV28 combines with J gene TRBJ2-7; 9 bases line up with TRBD1. CDR1 is MDHEN, CDR2 SYDVKM, per germline. The CDR3 runs to 13 residues. Trimming at V came to 11 bases and at J to 2 bases, leaving 7 bases not matched to a gene. In nucleotides, the CDR3 is TGTGCCGCCTCAAGACAGGGGGCCTACGAGCAGTACTTC. Translated, it gives CAASRQGAYEQYF.

The chain carries TRBV28 and TRBJ1-1; D gene uncertain. Germline V CDR1 and CDR2: MDHEN, SYDVKM. The CDR3 contains 13 residues. The V gene lost 2 bases and the J gene lost 11 bases, with 15 bases spanning the gap. CDR3 sequence: CASSLVGTDNAFF. CDR3 nucleotide sequence: TGTGCCAGCAGTTTAGTGGGTACAGATAATGCTTTCTTT.

The CDR3 DNA reads TGCGCCAGCAGCCGGGAGGGACGGGCCACTGAAGCTTTCTTT. Translation gives CASSREGRATEAFF. This chain uses TRBV5-1 with TRBJ1-1; D is perhaps TRBD1 (5 bases). Deletions cut 4 bases from V and 4 bases from J, with 14 bases between. Germline CDR1 and CDR2: SGHRS and YFSETQ. The CDR3 totals 14 residues.

The rearrangement links TRBV10-1 to TRBJ1-5, with D hard to call. Germline CDR1 and CDR2: WNHNN and SYGVQD (reference sequence). There are 13 residues in the CDR3. The ends were cut back, 3 bases at V and 8 bases at J, with 11 bases in the middle. CDR3 coding DNA: TGCGCCAGCAGTGAAACGTGGGCCAAGCCCCAGCATTTT. Encoded protein: CASSETWAKPQHF.

V gene TRBV5-1 combines with J gene TRBJ1-2, with D possibly TRBD1 on 5 matching bases. The V and J ends lost 0 bases and 2 bases respectively, with 11 bases between them. CDR1 and CDR2 (germline): SGHRS, YFSETQ. CDR3 length equals 15 residues. The CDR3 reads CASSLDGPGNYGYTF. The CDR3 coding sequence is TGCGCCAGCAGCTTGGATGGTCCAGGGAACTATGGCTACACCTTC.